These 10 T cell receptor beta chains came from one sample sequenced in a study of follicular helper T cells after annual influenza vaccination (dated by TCRdb to the late 2010s). The method was the immunoSEQ multiplex PCR assay. In its TCRdb copy, this immuneACCESS table keeps in-frame sequences only and misses some clones. Where compared with another copy, unresolved V genes explain less than half of these, and the others have no known cause. Recorded for this sample are about 27,000 clones; approximately 80% of them occurred a single time. Together, the top ten hold approximately 1.3% of the sample. Explained via the paper, the time point label denotes: 2014-2015 season, pre-vaccination. The source material was CXCR5+ CD38- circulating T follicular helper cells from blood, sampled on the day of influenza vaccination. The sample's cell subset or site label is to be understood as: circulating Tfh, non-naive CD4+CXCR5+PD-1+ (ICOS+CD38+ or ICOS-CD38-). These receptors all come from an adult who received the influenza vaccine.

In its sample, this clone was seen a few times. The V gene is TRBV7-3, the J gene TRBJ2-2; a possible D gene is TRBD2 (5 bases). Germline V gives CDR1 SGHTA, CDR2 FQGTGA. This CDR3 has 16 residues. Trimming removed 1 base at V and 5 bases at J, with 14 bases between. The CDR3: CASSLKADRETGELFF. CDR3 DNA sequence: TGTGCCAGCAGCTTAAAAGCGGACCGTGAGACCGGGGAGCTGTTTTTT.

V gene TRBV5-4 combines with J gene TRBJ2-1; 11 nucleotides match TRBD2. V shed 5 bases, J shed 6 bases, and the junction held 7 bases outside the gene matches. Germline values: CDR1 SGHNT, CDR2 YYREEE (reference sequence). This CDR3 region has 15 residues. The CDR3 DNA sequence: TGTGCCAGCAGGGCGCTAGCGGGAGGTATCAATGAGCAGTTCTTC. Its protein product is CASRALAGGINEQFF. The variable domain in full, with the rest retrieved from reference TRBV5-4 and TRBJ2-1, is ETGVTQSPTHLIKTRGQQVTLRCSSQSGHNTVSWYQQALGQGPQFIFQYYREEENGRGNFPPRFSGLQFPNYSSELNVNALELDDSALYLCASRALAGGINEQFFGPGTRLTVL.

The rearrangement joins TRBV7-9 to TRBJ2-1; D not resolved. Per the germline V gene, CDR1 is SEHNR and CDR2 is FQNEAQ (reference sequence). The CDR3 spans 14 residues. V lost 3 bases and J 9 bases, leaving 15 bases between the germline ends. CDR3 amino acids: CASSFLQALGEQFF. Here the CDR3 DNA reads TGTGCCAGCAGCTTCTTACAAGCGTTGGGTGAGCAGTTCTTC.

The chain joins TRBV5-1 to TRBJ2-2; D not certain. The germline V gene encodes CDR1 SGHRS and CDR2 YFSETQ. Trimming left V 7 bases short and J 5 bases short, with 15 bases between. The CDR3 runs 14 residues. Here the CDR3 reads CASLEDGVTGELFF. The CDR3 coding sequence is TGCGCCAGCTTAGAAGACGGAGTTACCGGGGAGCTGTTTTTT.

This clone was recorded once. The gene calls are TRBV5-1 and TRBJ1-2; a weak D match, TRBD1 (6 bases). Germline CDR1 SGHRS, CDR2 YFSETQ. V gave up 3 bases and J gave up 3 bases, with 15 bases separating them. This CDR3 has 15 residues. CDR3 nucleotides: TGCGCCAGCAGCTCCGGGACAAACACCTACTATGGCTACACCTTC. Translated: CASSSGTNTYYGYTF.

This clone occurred a few times. The chain has TRBV5-1 and TRBJ1-1; D ambiguous. The ends were cut back, 0 bases at V and 5 bases at J, with 11 bases in the middle. The CDR3 is made up of 14 amino acids. Germline values: CDR1 SGHRS, CDR2 YFSETQ. The CDR3 DNA follows: TGCGCCAGCAGCTTGGATTCAAGCGGGACTGAAGCTTTCTTT. Residues: CASSLDSSGTEAFF.

This clone has just a few counts. The chain couples TRBV6-1 to TRBJ1-5; D call uncertain. Germline CDR1 MNHNS, CDR2 SASEGT. The CDR3 has 15 residues. V lost 6 bases, J lost 4 bases, and 16 bases lay in between. CDR3: CASRDAGFQNQPQHF. The CDR3 region has the DNA TGTGCCAGCAGGGATGCCGGGTTCCAAAATCAGCCCCAGCATTTT.

The chain uses TRBV19 and TRBJ1-2, with D maybe TRBD1 (6 bases). Germline loops: CDR1 LNHDA, CDR2 SQIVND (reference sequence). Trimming pared 5 bases from V and 0 bases from J, leaving 10 bases between. This CDR3 contains 14 residues. DNA for the CDR3: TGTGCCAGTAGTCTCAGGGGAGCTAACTATGGCTACACCTTC. It encodes CASSLRGANYGYTF.

This chain connects TRBV7-6 to TRBJ2-5; 15 bases are shared with TRBD2. The closer fit of TRBJ2-7 to the DNA end suggests the J call may be wrong. Per the germline V gene, CDR1 is SGHVS and CDR2 is FNYEAQ. The CDR3 loop spans 20 amino acids. The CDR3 sequence: CASSPYLRGTSGGPGYEQYF. The DNA for the CDR3 is TGTGCCAGCAGCCCATACCTCCGCGGGACTAGCGGGGGGCCGGGCTACGAGCAGTACTTC.

The V and J genes are TRBV6-5 and TRBJ1-2; D gene uncertain. The V end lost 5 bases, the J end lost 8 bases, and 21 bases lay between the germline ends. The length of the CDR3 is 15 residues. Germline-derived CDR1 and CDR2 are MNHEY and SVGAGI. The CDR3 coding sequence is TGTGCCAGCAGTACCACGAGTCAACAAAGCAGGGGCTACACCTTC. As protein: CASSTTSQQSRGYTF.